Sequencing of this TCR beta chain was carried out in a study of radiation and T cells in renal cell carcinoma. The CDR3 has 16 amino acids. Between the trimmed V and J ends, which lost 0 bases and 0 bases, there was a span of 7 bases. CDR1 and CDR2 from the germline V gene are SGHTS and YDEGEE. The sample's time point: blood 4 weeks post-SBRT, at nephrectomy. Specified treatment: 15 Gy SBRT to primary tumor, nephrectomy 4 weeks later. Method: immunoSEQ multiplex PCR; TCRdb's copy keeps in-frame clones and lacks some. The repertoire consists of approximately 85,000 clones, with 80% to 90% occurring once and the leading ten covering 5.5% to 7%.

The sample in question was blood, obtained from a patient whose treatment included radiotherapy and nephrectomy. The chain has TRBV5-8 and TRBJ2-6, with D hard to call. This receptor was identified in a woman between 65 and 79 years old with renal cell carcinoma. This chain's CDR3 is CASSLVFNSGANVLTF. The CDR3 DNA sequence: TGTGCCAGCAGCTTGGTCTTCAACTCTGGGGCCAACGTCCTGACTTTC.